This T cell receptor beta chain was obtained from a study of post-analysis software for immune sequencing data. Study at large: Some patients lacked subtype; others had relapsing-remitting, secondary progressive or progressive-relapsing disease. Study-wide points: About 5 TRBV segments occurring more often in patients than controls included TRBV5-6, TRBV5-1 and TRBV20-1.

V was pared by 9 bases and J by 2 bases, with 14 bases between. Germline V CDR1 and CDR2: SGHTA, FQGNSA. This CDR3 is 14 amino acids long. This clonotype was detected a few times. Its antigen is currently unknown. The authors incorporated unique molecular identifiers into the TCR beta cDNA libraries. One entry per CDR3 protein results from TCRdb running MiXCR on the PCR reads. The sample lists about 540,000 distinct CDR3 sequences; approximately 34% were seen once. This chain joins TRBV7-2 and TRBJ2-1; D gene ambiguous. Sequenced sample: blood. The sequence was obtained from a girl aged 2 to 17 with multiple sclerosis. Here the CDR3 DNA reads TGTGCCAGTCACCGTGGGTTCCCCTACAATGAGCAGTTCTTC. Translated, it gives CASHRGFPYNEQFF.